This entry features one TCR beta chain sequence. The antigen is undetermined. Germline V gives CDR1 LGHDT, CDR2 YNNKEL (reference sequence). The CDR3 sequence is 14 residues long. Deletions cut 0 bases from V and 3 bases from J, with 9 bases between. This sample was included in a study of T cell responses to AZD1222 COVID-19 vaccine. About the study: Pooling was applied to second doses at about 4 or about 12 weeks.

The method was immunoSEQ multiplex PCR; TCRdb's version includes in-frame clones alone and lacks a portion of them. The repertoire includes roughly 260,000 clones, over 90% of them detected once, and 0.55% sits in the top ten. Study conclusions and caveats: Spike-specific TCR breadth and depth both grew after two AZD1222 doses. White British ancestry dominated among donors, who included more females, and clonal diversity was possibly underestimated.

Material: peripheral blood, obtained on day 0 of AZD1222 vaccination. The sequence derives from an adult in good health. The genes are TRBV3-1 (or the pseudogene TRBV3-2) and TRBJ2-7; D is unclear. The chain's CDR3 is CASSQEPEVYEQYF. In nucleotides, the CDR3 is TGTGCCAGCAGCCAAGAACCGGAAGTCTACGAGCAGTACTTC.